This T cell receptor (beta chain) was sequenced for a study of beta chain features in type 1 diabetes. Study findings and constraints: All four CD4+ subsets from Type 1 diabetes patients carried moderately but significantly shorter TCRB CDR3s. There were fewer insertions and more deletions at the VDJ junctions of type 1 diabetes patients. TCRB repertoires of naive, central memory and Treg cells appeared more similar among patients than among healthy donors.

The investigators reverse transcribed all of the isolated RNA, so they sequenced expressed TCRB transcripts. Sequenced by immunoSEQ multiplex PCR; TCRdb stores in-frame clones only, minus some. The sample lists over 500,000 clones, roughly a sixth occurring once. This clone has a handful of counts. Its antigen is still unknown. V lost 5 bases, J lost 6 bases, and 23 bases lay in between. Germline V CDR1 and CDR2: MGHDK, SYGVNS. The CDR3 spans 17 residues. Sequencing used naive CD4+ T cells from blood. This TCR was recovered from a man between 18 and 35 years old in good health. The chain combines TRBV25-1 with TRBJ2-1, with TRBD2 as a possible D gene (7 bases). The CDR3 nucleotides are TGTGCCAGCAGTAATCGACGCGGGGGACAACTTTTCAATGAGCAGTTCTTC. Translated, it gives CASSNRRGGQLFNEQFF.